These 22 T cell receptor beta chains came from one sample sequenced in a study of blood T cell repertoires in COVID-19 (dated by TCRdb to the early 2020s). Libraries were prepared through the immunoSEQ multiplex PCR assay. Drawn from immuneACCESS, this table holds only the in-frame rearrangements with V and J called that TCRdb kept. Clones are partly lost; checked studies trace under half to an unresolved V gene and leave the rest unexplained. The sample has over 300,000 clones on record, roughly 85% of them singletons. 7.2% of the sample lies in the top ten. Material: peripheral blood. The origin of the receptors is a human donor in a cohort sampled during active COVID-19.

The gene calls are TRBV9 and TRBJ2-7; D gene uncertain. CDR3 size: 13 residues. V lost 0 bases and J lost 5, with 9 bases in between. Germline CDR1 and CDR2: SGDLS and YYNGEE. DNA of the CDR3: TGTGCCAGCAGCGTAGGGCCAGTCCACGAGCAGTACTTC. Translated, it gives CASSVGPVHEQYF.

Concerning this clone: A far larger clone is off by one base, so a read error is likely. V gene TRBV7-3 combines with J gene TRBJ1-1, with a weak D call TRBD1 (6 bases). Germline CDR1 reads SGHTA; CDR2 reads FQGTGA. The CDR3 is 13 amino acids. Trimming cost V 4 bases and J 1 base, with 7 bases left between them. The CDR3 DNA sequence: TGTGCCAGCAGCTCGACAGGGAACACTGAAGCTTTCTTT. It codes for CASSSTGNTEAFF. Full variable domain (outside the CDR3, taken from reference TRBV7-3 and TRBJ1-1): GAGVSQTPSNKVTEKGKYVELRCDPISGHTALYWYRQSLGQGPEFLIYFQGTGAADDSGLPNDRFFAVRPEGSVSTLKIQRTERGDSAVYLCASSSTGNTEAFFGQGTRLTVV.

A single count supports this clone. The chain is built from TRBV3-1 (or the pseudogene TRBV3-2) and TRBJ2-5; no reliable D call. V lost 3 bases and J 2 bases, leaving 10 bases between the germline ends. Per germline, CDR1 LGHDT and CDR2 YNNKEL (reference sequence). CDR3 size: 14 residues. The CDR3 sequence is CASSHEQPQETQYF. The CDR3 DNA is TGTGCCAGCAGCCACGAACAGCCACAAGAGACCCAGTACTTC.

The chain employs TRBV27 and TRBJ1-6; D unclear. This CDR3 contains 17 residues. Trimming took 6 bases from V and 4 from J, leaving 19 bases between them. Germline CDR1 MNHEY, CDR2 SMNVEV (reference sequence). The CDR3 region is CASRLSSRPLYNSPLHF. The CDR3 bases are TGTGCCAGCAGATTGAGTAGCCGTCCGTTGTATAATTCACCCCTCCACTTT.

The chain employs TRBV5-1 and TRBJ1-2, with TRBD1 identical over 7 bases. The germline gives CDR1 SGHRS, CDR2 YFSETQ. The CDR3 sequence is 15 residues long. Losses at the gene ends were 4 bases for V and 0 bases for J; bases not matched to a gene: 6. CDR3 sequence (DNA): TGCGCCAGCAGCAAAGGGGGCGAAGCTAACTATGGCTACACCTTC. Protein product: CASSKGGEANYGYTF.

This chain links TRBV7-7 with TRBJ2-2; D gene uncertain. In germline, CDR1 is SSHAT, CDR2 FNYEAQ (reference sequence). CDR3 length equals 16 residues. V lost 2 bases, J lost 0 bases, and 10 bases lay in between. CDR3 coding DNA: TGTGCCAGCAGCTTACGGCTAGAGACGAACACCGGGGAGCTGTTTTTT. Translating gives CASSLRLETNTGELFF. Complete variable domain (other parts from reference TRBV7-7 and TRBJ2-2): GAGVSQSPRYKVTKRGQDVTLRCDPISSHATLYWYQQALGQGPEFLTYFNYEAQPDKSGLPSDRFSAERPEGSISTLTIQRTEQRDSAMYRCASSLRLETNTGELFFGEGSRLTVL.

This rearrangement joins TRBV6-2 or TRBV6-3 to TRBJ1-1; D is ambiguous. Germline CDR1 MNHEY, CDR2 SVGEGT. The CDR3 is 16 residues long. Between the trimmed V and J ends, which lost 5 bases and 2 bases, there was a span of 18 bases. CDR3 in DNA: TGTGCCAGCAGTCGAATAGGAACAGCCCTAAACACTGAAGCTTTCTTT. Protein sequence: CASSRIGTALNTEAFF.

The J gene is TRBJ2-1, the V gene TRBV24-1; D is unclear. The CDR3 consists of 17 residues. Germline CDR1 KGHDR, CDR2 SFDVKD. The ends were cut back, 2 bases at V and 2 bases at J, with 15 bases in the middle. The CDR3 nucleotides read TGTGCCACCAGTGATTCTGTTCAAGGAGATGCCTACAATGAGCAGTTCTTC. It is translated as CATSDSVQGDAYNEQFF.

The gene calls are TRBV30 and TRBJ1-2; D perhaps matches TRBD1 (6 bases). CDR1 is GTSNPN and CDR2 is SVGIG in the germline V gene (reference sequence). V was pared by 3 bases and J by 2 bases, with 10 bases between. This CDR3 spans 13 amino acids. The CDR3 DNA follows: TGTGCCTGGAGCGGACAGTTAAACTATGGCTACACCTTC. Its protein is CAWSGQLNYGYTF.

This sequence joins TRBV19 and TRBJ1-1, with TRBD1 matching 8 bases. Trimming removed 11 bases from V and 1 base from J; junction bases left unmatched: 3. Germline V CDR1 and CDR2: LNHDA, SQIVND (reference sequence). The CDR3 is 12 amino acids. As DNA, the CDR3 is TGTGCCTGTGGGACAGGGAACACTGAAGCTTTCTTT. Translated, it gives CACGTGNTEAFF.

This clone was detected only once. The chain carries TRBV9 and TRBJ2-3, with 9 bases aligning to TRBD2. The CDR3 extends over 15 amino acids. The V gene end was trimmed by 0 bases and the J gene end by 1 base; junction bases not matched to a gene: 0. CDR1 is SGDLS and CDR2 is YYNGEE in the germline V gene. DNA for the CDR3: TGTGCCAGCAGCGTAGGGACTAGCGGCACAGATACGCAGTATTTT. Translated: CASSVGTSGTDTQYF.

This clone has ten or more counts. The chain couples TRBV2 to TRBJ1-5; maybe TRBD1 (5 bases). The germline V and J ends were trimmed by 6 bases and 1 base, with 10 bases remaining between them. This CDR3 is 14 amino acids long. The V gene's germline CDR1 is SNHLY and CDR2 FYNNEI. The CDR3 reads CASRYQGSNQPQHF. As DNA, the CDR3 is TGTGCCAGCAGATATCAGGGAAGCAATCAGCCCCAGCATTTT. Drawing the rest from reference TRBV2 and TRBJ1-5, the complete variable domain is EPEVTQTPSHQVTQMGQEVILRCVPISNHLYFYWYRQILGQKVEFLVSFYNNEISEKSEIFDDQFSVERPDGSNFTLKIRSTKLEDSAMYFCASRYQGSNQPQHFGDGTRLSIL.

This clone appeared once. The gene calls are TRBV18 and TRBJ2-7; D might be TRBD1 (6 bases). CDR1 is KGHSH, CDR2 LQKENI, per germline. The CDR3 is 16 amino acids. The V end lost 4 bases, the J end lost 0 bases, and 16 bases lay between the germline ends. The CDR3: CASSRLPQGSSYEQYF. CDR3 nucleotide sequence: TGTGCCAGCTCACGACTCCCACAGGGCAGCTCCTACGAGCAGTACTTC.

This clone appeared once. CDR3 nucleotides: TGTGCCAGCTCAGCACAGGGGGACTATGGCTACACCTTC. Translating gives CASSAQGDYGYTF. The chain is built from TRBV18 and TRBJ1-2, with TRBD1 identical over 8 bases. J lost 3 bases, V lost 5 bases, and 2 bases had no gene match. Germline lookup yields CDR1 KGHSH and CDR2 LQKENI. The CDR3 spans 13 residues.

The rearrangement links TRBV6-5 to TRBJ1-1; TRBD1 aligns across 7 bases. The germline gives CDR1 MNHEY, CDR2 SVGAGI. V lost 6 bases to trimming and J lost 5 bases; unmatched junction nucleotides: 12. The CDR3 contains 15 residues. CDR3 loop: CASSGTTTGRTEAFF. The CDR3 DNA reads TGTGCCAGCAGCGGAACTACGACAGGGAGGACTGAAGCTTTCTTT.

The chain is built from TRBV10-3 and TRBJ2-5; 7 bases line up with TRBD1. J gave up 5 bases and V 10 bases, and 13 bases lay outside the gene matches. This CDR3 region has 14 residues. CDR1 and CDR2 (germline): ENHRY, SYGVKD. CDR3 amino acids: CATNSGQPGETQYF. For the CDR3, the DNA is TGTGCCACCAATTCGGGACAGCCTGGGGAGACCCAGTACTTC.

This chain links TRBV21-1 with TRBJ2-2; the table assigns TRBD1, which was not confirmed against the DNA. TRBV21-1 has pseudogene status. This CDR3 has 15 amino acids. CDR3 sequence: CASSSGTGDTGELFF. CDR3 DNA sequence: TGTGCCAGCAGCTCCGGGACAGGGGACACCGGGGAGCTGTTTTTT.

The CDR3 nucleotides are TGTGCTAGTGGTTTGTACGGAGGACAGGGGGGGTCCACCTTC. This gives the protein CASGLYGGQGGSTF. The chain joins TRBV12-5 to TRBJ1-2; 10 nucleotides align to TRBD1. V lost 2 bases to trimming and J lost 13 bases; unmatched junction nucleotides: 10. Germline-derived CDR1 and CDR2 are LGHNT and FRNRAP. The CDR3 covers 14 residues.

The V gene is TRBV12-3 or TRBV12-4, the J gene TRBJ1-2, with a weak D call TRBD1 (6 bases). There are 12 residues in the CDR3. V lost 10 bases, J lost 7 bases, and 16 bases lay in between. For the CDR3, the DNA is TGTGCCACGCAGGGGAGTATTCTTGGCTACACCTTC. Protein: CATQGSILGYTF.

The CDR3 here is CSASRGEGYEQYF. DNA of the CDR3: TGCAGTGCTAGTCGGGGGGAAGGGTACGAGCAGTACTTC. The chain couples TRBV20-1 to TRBJ2-7, with TRBD2 matching 7 bases. Germline V gene data show CDR1 as DFQATT and CDR2 as SNEGSKA (reference sequence). V gave up 3 bases and J gave up 4 bases; unmatched junction bases: 6. The CDR3 has 13 residues.

V usage is TRBV6-4 and J usage is TRBJ1-5; no clear D gene. In germline, CDR1 is MRHNA, CDR2 SNTAGT. The CDR3 sequence is 9 residues long. V lost 10 bases, J lost 5 bases, and 3 bases lay in between. CDR3 DNA sequence: TGTGCCACCTATCAGCCCCAGCATTTT. Encoded protein: CATYQPQHF.

The V call is TRBV5-1, the J call TRBJ1-1; TRBD1 is a possible D gene (5 bases). Trimming took 0 bases from V and 1 from J, leaving 16 bases between them. CDR1 and CDR2 from the germline V gene are SGHRS and YFSETQ. The CDR3 length is 17 residues. The CDR3 DNA sequence: TGCGCCAGCAGCTTGGTTTACGGGTTAGGGGCGAACACTGAAGCTTTCTTT. Translation: CASSLVYGLGANTEAFF.